This TCR beta chain was captured by sequencing in a study of T cell changes during pregnancy in multiple sclerosis. J was trimmed by 4 bases and V by 3 bases; bases with no gene match: 10. CDR3 size: 16 residues. Germline CDR1 SGHAT, CDR2 FQNNGV. The repertoire was sequenced with immunoSEQ multiplex PCR; TCRdb's copy has only in-frame clones and lacks some. The table lists about 29,000 clones, 70% to 90% of them singletons. The chain combines TRBV11-2 with TRBJ2-7; 9 nucleotides agree with TRBD2. The clonotype originates from a female donor with multiple sclerosis, enrolled in a pregnancy study. The source was CD8+ T cells from peripheral blood mononuclear cells, collected after pregnancy. Here the CDR3 reads CASSLLAGVKRYEQYF. In nucleotides, the CDR3 is TGTGCCAGCAGCTTGTTAGCGGGAGTAAAGCGGTACGAGCAGTACTTC.